The rows below give T cell receptor beta chains drawn from one sample of a study of primary melanoma T cells and metastatic recurrence. The data were produced by immunoSEQ multiplex PCR, yet TCRdb's version contains in-frame clones alone and is incomplete. The data show about 110 clones, around 90% seen once. Sequenced: melanoma tumor tissue. Receptors originate from a human donor with melanoma. CDR3s include the opening cysteine and the closing phenylalanine or tryptophan. Fields, in order: V gene, D gene, J gene, CDR3 protein, CDR3 DNA. A D gene is named only where the DNA matches it firmly.

v_gene: TRBV11-3
d_gene: -
j_gene: TRBJ2-6
CDR3aa: CASSWLRSGANVLTF
CDR3nt: TGTGCCAGCAGTTGGTTACGCTCTGGGGCCAACGTCCTGACTTTC

v_gene: TRBV11-3
d_gene: -
j_gene: TRBJ1-5
CDR3aa: CASSLWLSNQPQHF
CDR3nt: TGTGCCAGCAGCTTGTGGCTGAGCAATCAGCCCCAGCATTTT